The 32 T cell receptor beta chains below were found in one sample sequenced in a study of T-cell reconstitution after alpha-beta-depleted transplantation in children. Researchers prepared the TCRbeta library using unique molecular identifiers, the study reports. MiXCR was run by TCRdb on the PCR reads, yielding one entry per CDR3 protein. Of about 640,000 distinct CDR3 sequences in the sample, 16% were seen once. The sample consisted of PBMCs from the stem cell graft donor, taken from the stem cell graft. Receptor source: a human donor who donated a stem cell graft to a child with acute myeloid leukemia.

As DNA, the CDR3 is TGTGCCAGTCTTACAGGGGTCACTGAAGCTTTCTTT. Translated: CASLTGVTEAFF. The V and J genes are TRBV12-3 or TRBV12-4 and TRBJ1-1, with 7 bases matching TRBD1. With V trimmed by 9 bases and J by 4 bases, 5 bases remained unmatched. This CDR3 region has 12 residues.

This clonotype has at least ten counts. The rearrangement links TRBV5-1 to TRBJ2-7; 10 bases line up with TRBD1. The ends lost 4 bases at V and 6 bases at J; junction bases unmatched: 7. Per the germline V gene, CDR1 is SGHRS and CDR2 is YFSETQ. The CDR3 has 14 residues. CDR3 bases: TGCGCCAGCAGCACCCGGGACAGGGGTGGCGAGCAGTACTTC. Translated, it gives CASSTRDRGGEQYF. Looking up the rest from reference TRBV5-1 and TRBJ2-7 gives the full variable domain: KAGVTQTPRYLIKTRGQQVTLSCSPISGHRSVSWYQQTPGQGLQFLFEYFSETQRNKGNFPGRFSGRQFSNSRSEMNVSTLELGDSALYLCASSTRDRGGEQYFGPGTRLTVT.

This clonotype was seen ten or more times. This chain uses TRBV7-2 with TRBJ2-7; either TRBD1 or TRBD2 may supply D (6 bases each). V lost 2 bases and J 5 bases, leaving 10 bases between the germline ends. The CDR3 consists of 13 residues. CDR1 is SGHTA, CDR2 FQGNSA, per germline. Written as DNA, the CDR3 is TGTGCCAGCAGCTTACAGGGGAGGCACGAGCAGTACTTC. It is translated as CASSLQGRHEQYF.

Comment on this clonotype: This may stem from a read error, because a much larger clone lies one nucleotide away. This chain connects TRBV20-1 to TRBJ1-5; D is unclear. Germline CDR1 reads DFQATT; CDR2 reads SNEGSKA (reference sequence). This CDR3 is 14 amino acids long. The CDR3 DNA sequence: TGCAGTGCTAGAGTTAACGCCAGTCCTCAGCCCGAGCATTTT. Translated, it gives CSARVNASPQPEHF.

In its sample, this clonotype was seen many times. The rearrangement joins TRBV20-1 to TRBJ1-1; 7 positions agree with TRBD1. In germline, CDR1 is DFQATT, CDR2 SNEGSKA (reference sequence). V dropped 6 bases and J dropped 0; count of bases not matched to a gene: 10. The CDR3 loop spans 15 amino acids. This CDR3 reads CSAKGDSLMNTEAFF. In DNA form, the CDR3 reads TGCAGTGCGAAAGGGGACAGTCTCATGAACACTGAAGCTTTCTTT.

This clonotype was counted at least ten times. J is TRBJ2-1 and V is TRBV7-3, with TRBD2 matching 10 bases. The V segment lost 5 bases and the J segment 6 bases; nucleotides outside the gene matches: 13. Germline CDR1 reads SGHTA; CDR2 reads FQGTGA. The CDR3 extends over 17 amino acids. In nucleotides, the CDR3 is TGTGCCAGCAGCCTCCTCCTCTCTAGCGGGGGCCGCAATGAGCAGTTCTTC. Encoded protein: CASSLLLSSGGRNEQFF.

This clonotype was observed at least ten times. The CDR3 DNA sequence: TGCAGCGTTGAAGATCGGGGTTTTGAAGCTTTCTTT. Its translation is CSVEDRGFEAFF. The chain uses TRBV29-1 and TRBJ1-1; D remains unclear. This CDR3 contains 12 residues. From germline, CDR1 is SQVTM and CDR2 ANQGSEA. V gave up 0 bases and J gave up 7 bases, with 9 bases separating them.

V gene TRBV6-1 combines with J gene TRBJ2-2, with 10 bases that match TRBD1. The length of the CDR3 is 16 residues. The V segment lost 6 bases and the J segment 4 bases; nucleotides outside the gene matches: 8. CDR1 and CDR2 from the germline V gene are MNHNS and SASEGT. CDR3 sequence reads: CASRRPGQGLTGELFF. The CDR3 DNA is TGTGCCAGCAGGCGCCCGGGACAGGGGCTCACCGGGGAGCTGTTTTTT.

CDR3 protein: CASRTGGGADTQYF. Here the CDR3 DNA reads TGTGCCAGCAGGACGGGGGGCGGGGCAGATACGCAGTATTTT. This chain links TRBV7-2 with TRBJ2-3, with D maybe TRBD2 (7 bases). The CDR3 has 14 amino acids. V was shortened by 6 bases and J by 4 bases, with 14 bases between the two germline ends. Germline V gene data show CDR1 as SGHTA and CDR2 as FQGNSA.

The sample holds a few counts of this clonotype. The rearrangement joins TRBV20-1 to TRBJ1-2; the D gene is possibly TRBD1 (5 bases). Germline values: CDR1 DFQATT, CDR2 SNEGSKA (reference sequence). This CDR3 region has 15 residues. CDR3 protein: CSCGQGGENRGGYTF. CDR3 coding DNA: TGCAGCTGCGGTCAGGGTGGCGAAAACCGTGGCGGCTACACCTTC.

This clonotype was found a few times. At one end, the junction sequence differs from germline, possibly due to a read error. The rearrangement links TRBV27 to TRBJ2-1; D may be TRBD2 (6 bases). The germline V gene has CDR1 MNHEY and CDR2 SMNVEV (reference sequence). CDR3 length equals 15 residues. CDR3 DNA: TGTGCCAGCAATTTAGCGGCCAGCTCCTACAATGAGCAGTTCTTC. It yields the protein CASNLAASSYNEQFF.

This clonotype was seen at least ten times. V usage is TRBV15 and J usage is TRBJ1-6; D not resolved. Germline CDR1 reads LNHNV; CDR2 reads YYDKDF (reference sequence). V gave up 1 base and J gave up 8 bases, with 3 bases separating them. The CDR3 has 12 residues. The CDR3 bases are TGTGCCACCAGCAGAGCAGATTCACCCCTCCACTTT. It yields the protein CATSRADSPLHF.

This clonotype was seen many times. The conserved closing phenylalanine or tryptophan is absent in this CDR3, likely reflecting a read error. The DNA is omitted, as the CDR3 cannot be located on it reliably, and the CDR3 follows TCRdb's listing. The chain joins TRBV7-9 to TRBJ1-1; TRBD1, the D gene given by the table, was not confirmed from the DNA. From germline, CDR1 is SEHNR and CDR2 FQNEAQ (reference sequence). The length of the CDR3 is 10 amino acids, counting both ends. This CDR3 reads CASSLEDRDL.

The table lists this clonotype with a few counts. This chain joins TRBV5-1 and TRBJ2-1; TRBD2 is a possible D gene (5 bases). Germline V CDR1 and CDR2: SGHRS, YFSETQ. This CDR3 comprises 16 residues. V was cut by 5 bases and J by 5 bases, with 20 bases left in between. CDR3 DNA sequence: TGCGCCAGCAGTCTCGTCGAGAGAGGGTATAACAATGAGCAGTTCTTC. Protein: CASSLVERGYNNEQFF.

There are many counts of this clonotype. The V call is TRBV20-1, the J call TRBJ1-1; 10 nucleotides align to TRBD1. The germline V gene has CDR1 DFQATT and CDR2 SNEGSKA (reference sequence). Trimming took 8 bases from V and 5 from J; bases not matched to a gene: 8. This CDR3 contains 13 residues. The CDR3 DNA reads TGCAGTCCGACAGGGGGCATTGGGACTGAAGCTTTCTTT. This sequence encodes CSPTGGIGTEAFF.

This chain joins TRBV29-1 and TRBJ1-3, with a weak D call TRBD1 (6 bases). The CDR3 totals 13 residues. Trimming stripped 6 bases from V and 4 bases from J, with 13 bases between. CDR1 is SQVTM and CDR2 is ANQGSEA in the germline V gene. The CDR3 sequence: CSVATGSGNTIYF. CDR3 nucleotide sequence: TGCAGCGTCGCGACAGGCTCGGGAAACACCATATATTTT.

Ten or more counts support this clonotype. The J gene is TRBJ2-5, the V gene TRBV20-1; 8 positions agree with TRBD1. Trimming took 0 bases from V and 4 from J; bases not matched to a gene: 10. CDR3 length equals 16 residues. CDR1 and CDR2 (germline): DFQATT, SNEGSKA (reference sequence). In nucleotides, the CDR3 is TGCAGTGCTAGAGAACTTGGACAGGGTTCCCCAGAGACCCAGTACTTC. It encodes CSARELGQGSPETQYF.

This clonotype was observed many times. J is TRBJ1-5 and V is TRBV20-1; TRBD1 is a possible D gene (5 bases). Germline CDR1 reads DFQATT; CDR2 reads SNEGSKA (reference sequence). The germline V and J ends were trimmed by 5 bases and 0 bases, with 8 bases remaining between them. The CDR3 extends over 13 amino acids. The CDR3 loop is CSARRGSNQPQHF. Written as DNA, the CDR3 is TGCAGTGCTCGAAGGGGTAGCAATCAGCCCCAGCATTTT.

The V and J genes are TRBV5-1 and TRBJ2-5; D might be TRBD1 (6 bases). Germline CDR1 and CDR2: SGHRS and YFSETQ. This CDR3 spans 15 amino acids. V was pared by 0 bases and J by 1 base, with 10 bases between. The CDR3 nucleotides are TGCGCCAGCAGCTTGGGGCAGGGGACCCAAGAGACCCAGTACTTC. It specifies CASSLGQGTQETQYF.

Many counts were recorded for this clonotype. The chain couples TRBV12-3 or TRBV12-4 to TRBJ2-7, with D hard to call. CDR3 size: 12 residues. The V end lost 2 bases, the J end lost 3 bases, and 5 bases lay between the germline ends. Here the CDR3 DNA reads TGTGCCAGCAGTTTAAACATCTACGAGCAGTACTTC. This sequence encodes CASSLNIYEQYF.

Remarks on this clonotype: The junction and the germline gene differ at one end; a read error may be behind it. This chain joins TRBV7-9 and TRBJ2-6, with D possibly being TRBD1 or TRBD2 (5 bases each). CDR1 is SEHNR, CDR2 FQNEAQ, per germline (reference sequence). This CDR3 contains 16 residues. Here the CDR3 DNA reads TGTGCCAGCAACTTAGAGGGGAGTCCTGGGGCCAACGTCCTGACTTTC. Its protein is CASNLEGSPGANVLTF.

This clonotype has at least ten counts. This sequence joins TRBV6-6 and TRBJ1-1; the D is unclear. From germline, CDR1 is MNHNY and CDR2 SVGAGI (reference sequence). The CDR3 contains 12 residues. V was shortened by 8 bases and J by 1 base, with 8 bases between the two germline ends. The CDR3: CASQARNTEAFF. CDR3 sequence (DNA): TGTGCCAGCCAGGCTCGGAACACTGAAGCTTTCTTT.

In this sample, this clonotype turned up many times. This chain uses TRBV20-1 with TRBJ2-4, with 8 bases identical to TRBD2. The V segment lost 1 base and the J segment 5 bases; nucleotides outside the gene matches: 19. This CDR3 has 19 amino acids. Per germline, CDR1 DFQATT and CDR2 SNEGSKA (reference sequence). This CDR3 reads CSARAPKTSVGATENIQYF. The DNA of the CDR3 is TGCAGTGCTAGAGCCCCGAAGACTAGCGTTGGGGCCACAGAAAACATTCAGTACTTC.

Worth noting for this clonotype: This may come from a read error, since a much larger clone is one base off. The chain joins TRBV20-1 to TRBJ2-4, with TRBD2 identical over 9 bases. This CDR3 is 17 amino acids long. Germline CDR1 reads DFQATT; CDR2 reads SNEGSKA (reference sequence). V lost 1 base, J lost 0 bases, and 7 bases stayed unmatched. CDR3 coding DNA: TGCAGTGCTAGAGTAGCGGGGGCGCGAGTAGCCAAAAACATTCAGTACTTC. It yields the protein CSARVAGARVAKNIQYF.

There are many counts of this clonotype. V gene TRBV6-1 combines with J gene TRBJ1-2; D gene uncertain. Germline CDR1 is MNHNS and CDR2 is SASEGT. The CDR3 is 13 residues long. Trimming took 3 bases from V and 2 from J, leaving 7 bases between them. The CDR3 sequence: CASSEERNYGYTF. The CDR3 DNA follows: TGTGCCAGCAGTGAGGAACGGAACTATGGCTACACCTTC.

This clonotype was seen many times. The CDR3 bases are TGCAGTGCTGAAACTAGCGGGGGCGAGCAGTACTTC. Protein: CSAETSGGEQYF. The V and J genes are TRBV20-1 and TRBJ2-7; 11 nucleotides match TRBD2. Germline V gene lookup returns CDR1 DFQATT and CDR2 SNEGSKA (reference sequence). J lost 6 bases, V lost 5 bases, and 3 bases had no gene match. The length of the CDR3 is 12 residues.

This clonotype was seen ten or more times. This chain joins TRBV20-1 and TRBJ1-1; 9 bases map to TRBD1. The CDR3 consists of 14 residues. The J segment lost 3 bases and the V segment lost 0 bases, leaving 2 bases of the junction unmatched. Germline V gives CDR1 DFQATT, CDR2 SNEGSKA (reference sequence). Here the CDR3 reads CSARDWDRDTEAFF. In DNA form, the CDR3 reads TGCAGTGCTAGAGATTGGGACAGGGACACTGAAGCTTTCTTT.

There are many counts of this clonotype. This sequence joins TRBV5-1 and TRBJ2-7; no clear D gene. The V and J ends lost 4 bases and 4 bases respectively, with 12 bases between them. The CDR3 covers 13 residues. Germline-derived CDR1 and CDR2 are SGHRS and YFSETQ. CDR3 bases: TGCGCCAGCAGCAGCGCAGGACCTTACGAGCAGTACTTC. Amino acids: CASSSAGPYEQYF.

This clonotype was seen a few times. As DNA, the CDR3 is TGTGCCAGCAGCCAAAGCTTGGCGGAGACCCAGTACTTC. This translates into CASSQSLAETQYF. The gene calls are TRBV28 and TRBJ2-5; D is unclear. With 6 bases removed from V and 5 bases from J, the gap between germline ends came to 13 bases. Germline V CDR1 and CDR2: MDHEN, SYDVKM. The CDR3 is 13 amino acids.

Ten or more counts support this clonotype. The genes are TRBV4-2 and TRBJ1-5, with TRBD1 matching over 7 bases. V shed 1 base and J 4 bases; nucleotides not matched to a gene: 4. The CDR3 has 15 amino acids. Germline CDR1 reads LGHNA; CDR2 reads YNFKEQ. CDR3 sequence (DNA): TGTGCCAGCAGCCAAGGAGGGGGCCGGAATCAGCCCCAGCATTTT. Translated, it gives CASSQGGGRNQPQHF.

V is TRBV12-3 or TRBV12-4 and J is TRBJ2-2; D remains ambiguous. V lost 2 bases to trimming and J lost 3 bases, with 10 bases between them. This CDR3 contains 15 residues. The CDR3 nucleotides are TGTGCCAGCAGTTTACTTGCATGGGACACCGGGGAGCTGTTTTTT. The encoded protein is CASSLLAWDTGELFF.

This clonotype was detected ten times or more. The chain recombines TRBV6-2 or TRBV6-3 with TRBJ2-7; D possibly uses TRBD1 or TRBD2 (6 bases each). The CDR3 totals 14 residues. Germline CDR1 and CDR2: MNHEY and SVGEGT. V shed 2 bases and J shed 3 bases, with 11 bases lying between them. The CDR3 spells CASSYGGDNYEQYF. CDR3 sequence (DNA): TGTGCCAGCAGTTACGGAGGGGACAACTACGAGCAGTACTTC.